This TCR beta chain was captured by sequencing in a study of shared clonotypes between healthy human individuals. At the deep level, the assay was run. The protocol was immunoSEQ multiplex PCR, while the TCRdb copy is restricted to in-frame clones and leaves out a portion. The sample records around 1,100,000 clones, approximately 77% being singletons. The length of the CDR3 is 17 residues. Germline assignment: CDR1 MDHEN and CDR2 SYDVKM. J gave up 4 bases and V 5 bases, and 12 bases lay outside the gene matches. A word on this clone: Its antigen is still unknown.

Study observations and caveats: The low donor count limited represented genetic and exposure-history diversity.

The TCR sequence derives from a man between 18 and 29 years old in good health. Some clones in this sample may be carry-over from other donors' samples. The V gene is TRBV28, the J gene TRBJ1-3; 9 nucleotides agree with TRBD1. The sequencing input was memory CD4+ T cells from PBMCs. Subset given: CD45RA-negative fraction. In DNA, the CDR3 is TGTGCCAGCAGTCAAGGACAGGGGATTCGGGTAGGAAACACCATATATTTT. As protein: CASSQGQGIRVGNTIYF.